The clone carrying this T cell receptor (beta chain) was observed many times. The antigen is unknown. This sample was taken from a study of human T cells and chemical hapten exposure. Regarding the study as a whole: TCRs above 1 in 1000 frequency did not change with DPC sensitization.

Trimming at V came to 7 bases and at J to 3 bases, leaving 9 bases not matched to a gene. The CDR3 is made up of 14 amino acids. The library attached unique molecular identifiers to individual cDNA molecules. MiXCR, applied by TCRdb to the 5' RACE reads, yields one record per CDR3 protein. The data contain tens of thousands of distinct CDR3 sequences, about 8% of them singletons. The study extracted total RNA from unfractionated whole blood. The TCR sequence derives from a male donor in good health. The rearrangement joins TRBV12-3 or TRBV12-4 to TRBJ2-7; TRBD1 agrees at 7 bases. The CDR3 sequence: CASTEGQRLYEQYF. CDR3 coding DNA: TGTGCCAGCACCGAGGGACAGCGACTCTACGAGCAGTACTTC.